A single sample gave rise to the 27 T cell receptor beta chains below, sequenced in a study of naive and memory T cell subsets. Ligated cDNA underwent four rounds of PCR with nested alpha and beta constant region primers and SP2. TCRdb reanalysed the UMI-ligation and nested PCR reads using MiXCR and keeps one entry per CDR3 protein. The sample records over 11,000 distinct CDR3 sequences, 4% to 6.5% being singletons. Treatment specified: skin biopsy from PPD injection site in Mantoux-positive individual. TCR cDNA received a 3' ligated oligonucleotide that carried a UMI. Sequenced here: skin, sampled from a tuberculin skin test site. All receptors come from an adult in good health.

The chain couples TRBV2 to TRBJ1-2; weak D call: TRBD1 (5 bases). The CDR3 has 17 amino acids. V was pared by 5 bases and J by 6 bases, with 25 bases between. The germline gives CDR1 SNHLY, CDR2 FYNNEI. In nucleotides, the CDR3 is TGTGCCAGCAGTCAACACCTCTACGGGGGTAAAGGTGATGGCTACACCTTC. Translation gives CASSQHLYGGKGDGYTF.

Concerning this clonotype itself: A much larger clone differs by one base, so this may be a read error. This chain joins TRBV20-1 and TRBJ1-6; D ambiguous. This CDR3 contains 15 residues. V was cut by 3 bases and J by 7 bases, with 16 bases left in between. CDR1 and CDR2 from the germline V gene are DFQATT and SNEGSKA (reference sequence). CDR3 residues: CSARRELTENSPLHF. Here the CDR3 DNA reads TGCAGTGCTAGGCGCGAGTTGACGGAAAATTCACCCCTCCACTTT.

This clonotype ranks as medium-sized (0.01 to 0.1%). The chain links TRBV29-1 to TRBJ1-2; TRBD1 matches at 7 bases. The CDR3 covers 13 residues. The junction had 3 bases not matched to a gene; V was cut back by 3 bases and J by 2 bases. The germline CDR1 and CDR2 sequences are SQVTM and ANQGSEA. CDR3 sequence: CSVEEQGNYGYTF. The CDR3 coding sequence is TGCAGCGTTGAGGAACAGGGGAACTATGGCTACACCTTC.

The V call is TRBV6-4, the J call TRBJ1-2; D uncertain. V was trimmed by 6 bases and J by 6 bases, leaving 26 bases between them. The CDR3 has 17 residues. CDR1 and CDR2 (germline): MRHNA, SNTAGT. CDR3 sequence: CASSRAPSTFGFDGYTF. The CDR3 region has the DNA TGTGCCAGCAGCAGAGCCCCTTCCACATTTGGATTTGATGGCTACACCTTC.

This clonotype was detected ten times or more. The chain couples TRBV9 to TRBJ1-1; unclear D gene. CDR1 SGDLS and CDR2 YYNGEE come from the germline V gene. V lost 1 base and J 4 bases, leaving 23 bases between the germline ends. This CDR3 has 18 amino acids. The CDR3 sequence is CASSVSGVLVGMSTEAFF. Here the CDR3 DNA reads TGTGCCAGCAGCGTAAGTGGTGTCTTGGTGGGAATGAGCACTGAAGCTTTCTTT.

This clonotype was seen many times. The chain is built from TRBV20-1 and TRBJ2-5, with TRBD1 identical over 10 bases. CDR3 length: 16 amino acids. The germline V gene encodes CDR1 DFQATT and CDR2 SNEGSKA (reference sequence). V gave up 5 bases and J gave up 4 bases; unmatched junction bases: 13. The CDR3 spells CSADSWVGTGVETQYF. CDR3 DNA sequence: TGCAGTGCTGACTCGTGGGTAGGGACAGGGGTAGAGACCCAGTACTTC.

The chain joins TRBV18 to TRBJ1-1; D perhaps matches TRBD1 (6 bases). Per the germline V gene, CDR1 is KGHSH and CDR2 is LQKENI. This CDR3 is built from 14 residues. V was clipped by 3 bases and J by 1 base, with 9 bases between them. The CDR3 region is CASSPLQGNTEAFF. CDR3 sequence (DNA): TGTGCCAGCTCACCTCTACAGGGGAACACTGAAGCTTTCTTT.

The rearrangement joins TRBV5-4 to TRBJ1-6; no definite D call. Germline assignment: CDR1 SGHNT and CDR2 YYREEE (reference sequence). V lost 4 bases and J lost 8, with 10 bases in between. The CDR3 totals 13 residues. The CDR3 DNA sequence: TGTGCCAGCAGCGTCACTAGGGATTCACCCCTCCACTTT. Its translation is CASSVTRDSPLHF.

This clonotype was seen many times. V and J are TRBV10-3 and TRBJ2-1, with D possibly TRBD2 on 5 matching bases. V lost 6 bases to trimming and J lost 6 bases, with 15 bases between them. The CDR3 is made up of 14 amino acids. Germline CDR1 and CDR2: ENHRY and SYGVKD. Here the CDR3 DNA reads TGTGCCATCAGGCCCGGGGTGGCGGGCAATGAGCAGTTCTTC. Translating gives CAIRPGVAGNEQFF.

This clonotype was seen a few times. The CDR3 bases are TGTGCCAGCAGCCCCCCAGGGACAGGGTCGAACACTGAAGCTTTCTTT. Residues: CASSPPGTGSNTEAFF. The chain couples TRBV14 to TRBJ1-1, with 9 nucleotides matching TRBD1. The V gene end was trimmed by 4 bases and the J gene end by 1 base; junction bases not matched to a gene: 7. The germline CDR1 and CDR2 sequences are SGHDN and FVKESK. The CDR3 loop spans 16 amino acids.

This clonotype was recorded at least ten times. CDR3 residues: CASSYSSIKAPRSGYTF. The CDR3, as DNA: TGTGCCAGCAGTTACTCGAGTATCAAGGCCCCCAGGTCGGGCTACACCTTC. This chain connects TRBV6-2 or TRBV6-3 to TRBJ1-2; D gene ambiguous. From germline, CDR1 is MNHEY and CDR2 SVGEGT. V gave up 0 bases and J gave up 8 bases, with 22 bases separating them. The length of the CDR3 is 17 residues.

By share, this clonotype ranks as medium-sized. The junction departs from the called germline gene at one end, perhaps through a read error. The rearrangement links TRBV12-3 or TRBV12-4 to TRBJ2-1; the match to TRBD2 covers 12 bases. The CDR3 extends over 17 amino acids. The CDR3 nucleotides are TGTGCCAGCAGTCTAGCGGGGGGGCGGCCCCCATACAATGAGCAGTTCTTC. Amino acids: CASSLAGGRPPYNEQFF.

In its sample, this clonotype was seen many times. The V and J genes are TRBV9 and TRBJ1-5, with D possibly TRBD1 on 6 matching bases. CDR3 size: 15 residues. V was cut by 2 bases and J by 4 bases, with 13 bases left in between. Germline V gives CDR1 SGDLS, CDR2 YYNGEE. In nucleotides, the CDR3 is TGTGCCAGCAGCGTCGGGACAATAAGTAATCAGCCCCAGCATTTT. It translates to CASSVGTISNQPQHF.

This clonotype was detected many times. The gene calls are TRBV29-1 and TRBJ2-3; 8 bases agree with TRBD2. V lost 5 bases, J lost 4 bases, and 8 bases stayed unmatched. Germline V gene lookup returns CDR1 SQVTM and CDR2 ANQGSEA. The CDR3 contains 14 residues. This CDR3 reads CSVSSSGGPDTQYF. DNA of the CDR3: TGCAGCGTTTCTTCCAGCGGGGGACCAGATACGCAGTATTTT.

Many counts were recorded for this clonotype. The chain combines TRBV5-1 with TRBJ2-5, with D maybe TRBD2 (5 bases). Deletions cut 2 bases from V and 5 bases from J, with 19 bases between. The CDR3 length is 16 residues. CDR1 and CDR2 (germline): SGHRS, YFSETQ. Written as DNA, the CDR3 is TGCGCCAGCAGCTTCGATCCCCGAGGGCGGCCCGAGACCCAGTACTTC. Its protein is CASSFDPRGRPETQYF.

The chain links TRBV19 to TRBJ2-2, with TRBD1 identical over 7 bases. This CDR3 region has 15 residues. With 6 bases clipped from V and 6 bases from J, the junction kept 10 bases outside the gene matches. Germline V lookup: CDR1 LNHDA, CDR2 SQIVND (reference sequence). The CDR3: CASSIRTGRPGELFF. Here the CDR3 DNA reads TGTGCCAGTAGCATACGGACAGGTCGGCCCGGGGAGCTGTTTTTT.

This clonotype is medium-sized (0.01 to 0.1%) by share. The chain links TRBV20-1 to TRBJ1-2; 7 bases align to TRBD1. The V gene's germline CDR1 is DFQATT and CDR2 SNEGSKA (reference sequence). The CDR3 extends over 13 amino acids. V was clipped by 6 bases and J by 6 bases; unmatched bases: 10. This chain's CDR3 is CSAPRQGFDGYTF. The CDR3, as DNA: TGCAGTGCCCCCAGACAGGGCTTCGATGGCTACACCTTC.

This clonotype was picked up many times. One base away lies a much larger clone, so this may be a sequencing read error. The chain couples TRBV29-1 to TRBJ1-2; tentatively, D is TRBD1 (5 bases). The CDR3 runs 13 residues. Germline V CDR1 and CDR2: SQVTM, ANQGSEA. CDR3 loop: CSVEPGLRGGDTF. Here the CDR3 DNA reads TGCAGCGTTGAACCAGGGTTAAGAGGTGGCGACACCTTC.

At least ten counts were recorded for this clonotype. V usage is TRBV28 and J usage is TRBJ2-2, with no clear D. CDR3 size: 12 residues. The germline V gene has CDR1 MDHEN and CDR2 SYDVKM. The V and J ends lost 5 bases and 3 bases respectively, with 4 bases between them. Here the CDR3 DNA reads TGTGCCAGCAGTCCGTACACCGGGGAGCTGTTTTTT. Its protein is CASSPYTGELFF. Filled out from reference TRBV28 and TRBJ2-2, the complete variable domain reads DVKVTQSSRYLVKRTGEKVFLECVQDMDHENMFWYRQDPGLGLRLIYFSYDVKMKEKGDIPEGYSVSREKKERFSLILESASTNQTSMYLCASSPYTGELFFGEGSRLTVL.

This clonotype was seen many times. The genes are TRBV5-6 and TRBJ1-5, with D maybe TRBD1 (5 bases). Trimming removed 0 bases from V and 1 base from J, with 8 bases in between. Germline V gives CDR1 SGHDT, CDR2 YYEEEE. The CDR3 consists of 15 residues. CDR3 region: CASSLAQVSNQPQHF. In DNA form, the CDR3 reads TGTGCCAGCAGCTTGGCACAGGTCAGCAATCAGCCCCAGCATTTT.

This clonotype is labeled as medium-sized. This chain joins TRBV12-5 and TRBJ1-1, with D perhaps matching TRBD1 (6 bases). The CDR3 extends over 13 amino acids. Germline V gene lookup returns CDR1 LGHNT and CDR2 FRNRAP. Trimming took off 7 bases at V and 4 bases at J, with 13 bases between the two ends. The CDR3 loop reads CASAELRGTEAFF. CDR3 bases: TGTGCTAGTGCCGAACTCAGGGGCACTGAAGCTTTCTTT.

The gene calls are TRBV19 and TRBJ2-3; D is unclear. CDR1 and CDR2 from the germline V gene are LNHDA and SQIVND (reference sequence). V shed 6 bases and J shed 2 bases, with 9 bases lying between them. The CDR3 is made up of 13 amino acids. CDR3 in DNA: TGTGCCAGTAGGGGCAAGGCCACAGATACGCAGTATTTT. Protein sequence: CASRGKATDTQYF.

Judged by abundance, this clonotype is medium-sized. This chain links TRBV28 with TRBJ1-6; D is perhaps TRBD1 (5 bases). V was cut by 6 bases and J by 13 bases, with 22 bases left in between. The germline V gene encodes CDR1 MDHEN and CDR2 SYDVKM. This CDR3 has 15 amino acids. CDR3 nucleotide sequence: TGTGCCAGCAGGGCGACCGCGGTGCAGGGAGAGCCCCTCCACTTT. The encoded protein is CASRATAVQGEPLHF.

This clonotype has ten or more counts. The gene calls are TRBV7-9 and TRBJ2-3, with 8 bases identical to TRBD2. The CDR3 runs 14 residues. V gave up 3 bases and J gave up 2 bases; unmatched junction bases: 1. Germline CDR1 is SEHNR and CDR2 is FQNEAQ (reference sequence). The CDR3 spells CASSFSGATDTQYF. CDR3 sequence (DNA): TGTGCCAGCAGCTTTAGCGGGGCCACAGATACGCAGTATTTT.

This clonotype was seen at least ten times. The chain recombines TRBV5-4 with TRBJ2-5; D is perhaps TRBD2 (5 bases). Germline CDR1 reads SGHNT; CDR2 reads YYREEE (reference sequence). This CDR3 contains 15 residues. V dropped 0 bases and J dropped 5 bases, with 14 bases sitting between them. The CDR3 DNA is TGTGCCAGCAGCTTGGCCCGGACTGGTTTTGAGACCCAGTACTTC. Translated: CASSLARTGFETQYF.

This clonotype was detected a few times. The V and J genes are TRBV3-1 and TRBJ2-6; 10 bases are shared with TRBD1. Trimming took 6 bases from V and 0 from J; bases not matched to a gene: 8. The CDR3 runs 18 residues. Germline V gives CDR1 LGHDT, CDR2 YNNKEL (reference sequence). As DNA, the CDR3 is TGTGCCAGCAGAAACGGACAGGGGGTTAACTCTGGGGCCAACGTCCTGACTTTC. Protein sequence: CASRNGQGVNSGANVLTF.

V usage is TRBV18 and J usage is TRBJ1-2, with D uncertain. CDR1 and CDR2 (germline): KGHSH, LQKENI. This CDR3 comprises 13 residues. The V end lost 4 bases, the J end lost 8 bases, and 14 bases lay between the germline ends. The CDR3 region is CASSQEQVRGYTF. The DNA for the CDR3 is TGTGCCAGCTCACAAGAACAAGTCCGCGGCTACACCTTC.